This is a list of T cell receptor beta chains from one sample in a study of glioma-infiltrating T cells after dendritic cell vaccination. Profiling relied on immunoSEQ multiplex PCR, and the TCRdb table lists in-frame clones only, not all of them. The data hold 75,000 to 100,000 clones, with 79% observed a single time. The material was blood, obtained before dendritic cell vaccination. These receptor sequences come from a human donor with glioblastoma. The CDR3 runs from the conserved cysteine through the conserved F or W. D genes are given only for firm matches. Expanded clones get a size class; other rows say once, few or many, or leave the size out.

TRBD1,NA,TRBJ2-7,TRBV7-2,CASSLGDREYAEQYF,TGTGCCAGCAGCTTAGGGGACAGGGAGTATGCCGAGCAGTACTTC
TRBD1,NA,TRBJ1-5,TRBV5-4,CASRRDRENQPQHF,TGTGCCAGCAGGCGCGACAGGGAGAATCAGCCCCAGCATTTT
TRBD1,NA,TRBJ2-1,TRBV4-2,CASSQYTGQGIYNEQFF,TGTGCCAGCAGCCAATATACTGGACAGGGAATTTACAATGAGCAGTTCTTC
TRBD1,NA,TRBJ2-7,TRBV30,CALTGGTYEQYF,TGTGCCTTGACAGGGGGGACCTACGAGCAGTACTTC
NA,NA,TRBJ1-4,TRBV2,CASSELTPANEKLFF,TGTGCCAGCAGTGAACTAACGCCTGCTAATGAAAAACTGTTTTTT
TRBD1,NA,TRBJ1-3,TRBV2,CASSYGTANTIYF,TGTGCCAGCAGTTACGGGACAGCGAACACCATATATTTT
TRBD2,few,TRBJ2-5,TRBV5-1,CASSLGSSGRAYETQYF,TGCGCCAGCAGCTTGGGCTCTAGCGGGAGGGCTTATGAGACCCAGTACTTC
NA,once,TRBJ2-5,TRBV29-1,CSVVYRQETQYF,TGCAGCGTTGTTTACAGGCAAGAGACCCAGTACTTC
NA,NA,TRBJ1-5,TRBV18,CASSLHSNQPQHF,TGTGCCAGCTCACTCCATAGCAATCAGCCCCAGCATTTT
TRBD1,NA,TRBJ1-1,TRBV9,CASNPGTGFRNTEAFF,TGTGCCAGCAATCCCGGGACAGGATTTAGAAACACTGAAGCTTTCTTT